The next 10 T cell receptor beta chains were all read from a single sample in a study of monozygotic twins with inflammatory bowel disease. TCRdb reanalyzed the 5' RACE reads and collapses them to one entry per CDR3 protein, without DNA. The table for this sample gives 300,000 to 400,000 distinct CDR3 sequences. Specimen: blood. These receptors all stem from a human donor with ulcerative colitis or Crohn's disease, or a healthy co-twin of an affected twin (not recorded which).

The chain carries TRBV20-1 and TRBJ1-5; checking the TCRdb D call of TRBD1 is not possible without DNA. This CDR3 has 14 amino acids. Germline V gives CDR1 DFQATT, CDR2 SNEGSKA (reference sequence). The CDR3 is CSAAWTGANQPQHF.

The CDR3 here is CASSLTGGPANTGELFF. The chain uses TRBV7-3 and TRBJ2-2; TCRdb names TRBD1, which stays unverified in the absence of DNA. The CDR3 has 17 amino acids. CDR1 is SGHTA and CDR2 is FQGTGA in the germline V gene. Supplemented by reference TRBV7-3 and TRBJ2-2, the full variable domain reads GAGVSQTPSNKVTEKGKYVELRCDPISGHTALYWYRQSLGQGPEFLIYFQGTGAADDSGLPNDRFFAVRPEGSVSTLKIQRTERGDSAVYLCASSLTGGPANTGELFFGEGSRLTVL.

This chain uses TRBV7-3 with TRBJ2-3; with no DNA, the TCRdb D assignment of TRBD2 cannot be verified. The germline gives CDR1 SGHTA, CDR2 FQGTGA. The CDR3 extends over 17 amino acids. Here the CDR3 reads CASSLNPGLAGADTQYF.

The V call is TRBV28, the J call TRBJ2-1; TCRdb's D call, TRBD1, is unchecked because there is no DNA. The CDR3 is 14 amino acids. Germline V gives CDR1 MDHEN, CDR2 SYDVKM. The CDR3 reads CASIGASSYNEQFF.

The gene calls are TRBV5-5 and TRBJ1-6; TCRdb gives TRBD1 as the D gene, but with no DNA this cannot be confirmed. In germline, CDR1 is SGHKS, CDR2 YYEKEE (reference sequence). This CDR3 spans 15 amino acids. The CDR3 region is CASSPGRIYNSPLHF.

This rearrangement joins TRBV7-9 to TRBJ1-4; lacking DNA, the TRBD1 call made by TCRdb goes unchecked. CDR1 and CDR2 from the germline V gene are SEHNR and FQNEAQ (reference sequence). The CDR3 spans 14 residues. The chain's CDR3 is CASSLGQGGEKLFF.

CDR3 residues: CSARDWGDPAYEQYF. The chain has TRBV20-1 and TRBJ2-7; TCRdb lists TRBD1, though no DNA is available to test this call. CDR1 is DFQATT, CDR2 SNEGSKA, per germline (reference sequence). This CDR3 region has 15 residues.

The V and J genes are TRBV6-4 and TRBJ1-4. The CDR3 runs to 16 residues. CDR1 and CDR2 from the germline V gene are MRHNA and SNTAGT. CDR3 amino acids: CASSDAQPATNEKLFF.

The CDR3 region is CASSLGTGVAEAFF. The V and J genes are TRBV5-1 and TRBJ1-1; TCRdb names TRBD1, which stays unverified in the absence of DNA. The germline CDR1 and CDR2 sequences are SGHRS and YFSETQ. The CDR3 runs 14 residues.

The CDR3: CASSSDRANVLTF. The gene calls are TRBV6-2 or TRBV6-3 and TRBJ2-6; TCRdb returns TRBD1, unconfirmable since there is no DNA. The germline CDR1 and CDR2 sequences are MNHEY and SVGEGT. The CDR3 covers 13 residues.